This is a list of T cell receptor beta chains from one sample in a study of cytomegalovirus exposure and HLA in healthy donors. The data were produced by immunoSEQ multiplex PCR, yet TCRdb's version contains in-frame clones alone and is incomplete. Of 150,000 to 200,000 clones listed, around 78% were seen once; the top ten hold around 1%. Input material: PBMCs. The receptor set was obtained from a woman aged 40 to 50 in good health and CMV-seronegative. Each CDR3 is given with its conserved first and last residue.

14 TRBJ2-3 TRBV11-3 CASSHYGITDTQYF
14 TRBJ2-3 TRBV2 CASSRLVVTDTQYF
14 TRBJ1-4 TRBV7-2 CASSLDRGNEKLFF
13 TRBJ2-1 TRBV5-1 CASSTGAYNEQFF
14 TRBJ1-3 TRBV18 CASSPQGPGNTIYF
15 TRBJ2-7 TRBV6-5 CASSYSVGTGYEQYF
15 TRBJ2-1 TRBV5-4 CASSLEAASYNEQFF
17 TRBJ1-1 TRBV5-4 CASSPAGSYGVNTEAFF
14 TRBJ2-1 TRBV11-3 CASSEESSYNEQFF
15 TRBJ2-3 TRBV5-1 CATTAGLASTDTQYF
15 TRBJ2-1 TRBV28 CASSSGGEGKSEQFF
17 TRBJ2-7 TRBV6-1 CASSEKGVGGTRYEQYF
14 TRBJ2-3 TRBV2 CASSEGLGADTQYF
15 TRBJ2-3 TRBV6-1 CASSVGLAGTDTQYF
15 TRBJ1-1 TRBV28 CASSSPTGGRNEAFF
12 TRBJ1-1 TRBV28 CASSPLQGGAFF
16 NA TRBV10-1 CASRRTSGRADYEQYF
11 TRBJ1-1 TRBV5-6 CASSPAAEAFF
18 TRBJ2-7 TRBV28 CASSLAPARGLAGDEQYF
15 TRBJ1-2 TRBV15 CATSRGSGMGYGYTF
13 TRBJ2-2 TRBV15 CATSSRVRGELFF
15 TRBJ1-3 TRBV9 CASSASGNSGNTIYF
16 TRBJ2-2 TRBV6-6 CASSSYGTSGAGELFF
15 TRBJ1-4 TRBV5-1 CASSPTGDFNEKLFF
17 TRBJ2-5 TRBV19 CASSGLAGAPQQETQYF
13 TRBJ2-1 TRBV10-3 CASGRGDYNEQFF
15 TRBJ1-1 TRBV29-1 CSVEIGQGAEGEAFF
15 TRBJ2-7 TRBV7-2 CASSFSRDRGYEQYF
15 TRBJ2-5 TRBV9 CASSSRDSPGETQYF
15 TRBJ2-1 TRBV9 CASSRGTSGVSEQFF
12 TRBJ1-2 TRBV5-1 CASSFGGDGYTF
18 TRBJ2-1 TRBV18 CASSLTGTSGRVYNEQFF
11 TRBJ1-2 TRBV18 CASSPGGDYTF
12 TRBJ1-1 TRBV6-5 CASSYSGGTAFF
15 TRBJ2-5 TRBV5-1 CASSLGGGGEETQYF
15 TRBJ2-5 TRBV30 CAWSGAGVARETQYF
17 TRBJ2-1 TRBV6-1 CASSEEEGGRAWRRQFF
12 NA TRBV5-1 CASSLQGNEQYF
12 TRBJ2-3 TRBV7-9 CASMREMNTQYF
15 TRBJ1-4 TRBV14 CASSLRTGGNEKLFF
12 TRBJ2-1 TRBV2 CASSASRLEQFF
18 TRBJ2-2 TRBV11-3 CASSFGAGVVGDTGELFF
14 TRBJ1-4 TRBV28 CASRKQGRAEKLFF
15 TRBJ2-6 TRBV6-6 CASSDQGSGANVLTF
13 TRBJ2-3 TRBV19 CASRDSNTDTQYF
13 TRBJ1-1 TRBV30 CAGLGQSNTEAFF
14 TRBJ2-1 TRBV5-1 CASTLGQSYNEQFF
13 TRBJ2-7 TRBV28 CASSPPSSYEQYF
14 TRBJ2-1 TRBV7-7 CASSLAPRDNEQFF
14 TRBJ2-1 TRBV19 CASSKAQAENEQFF
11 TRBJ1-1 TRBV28 CASSLRGKAFF
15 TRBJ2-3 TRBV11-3 CASSLEQGRTDTQYF
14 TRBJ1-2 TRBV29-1 CSVERATGEDGYTF
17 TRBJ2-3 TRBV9 CASSVEGLAGSTDTQYF
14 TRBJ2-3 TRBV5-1 CASSSGPEGYTQYF